The clone carrying this T cell receptor beta chain was found many times. Its antigen remains unknown. Amplified regions were TCR beta CDR3 sequences from RNA transcripts. The HTBI set primed first-round TCR CDR3 RT-PCR. A single record per CDR3 protein comes from TCRdb applying MiXCR to the multiplex PCR reads. The data contain 450,000 to 650,000 distinct CDR3 sequences, less than 25% of them singletons. The sample originates from a study of T cells in Graves' hyperthyroidism and ophthalmopathy. The V gene's germline CDR1 is GTSNPN and CDR2 SVGIG (reference sequence). The CDR3 runs to 13 residues. The V end was cut by 0 bases, the J end by 0 bases, with 5 bases between. General study results and limits: Before onset, by a median of approximately 6.8 months, the model predicted ophthalmopathy.

Graves' hyperthyroidism showing no ophthalmopathy progression within 18 months was considered stable. Subjects aged 18 to 65 presented with newly diagnosed hyperthyroidism of less than 2 months' duration. Those patients with uncontrolled infection, other autoimmune disease, pregnancy or lactation were excluded. The chain has TRBV30 and TRBJ1-1, with no clear D. Sequencing input: blood. This sequence was found in a man between 18 and 29 years old with Graves' hyperthyroidism. The CDR3, as DNA: TGTGCCTGGAGTGTCGCAGTGAACACTGAAGCTTTCTTT. Translated: CAWSVAVNTEAFF.